The 27 T cell receptor beta chains in this list originate from one sample, sequenced in a study of blood T cell repertoires in COVID-19. Assay: immunoSEQ multiplex PCR; the TCRdb copy retains only in-frame clones and omits some. This sample has some 150,000 clones, with roughly 84% found just once. The sequenced sample consisted of peripheral blood. These TCRs come from a human donor in a cohort sampled during active COVID-19.

The rearrangement joins TRBV6-2 or TRBV6-3 to TRBJ2-7; D not resolved. Looked up from germline, CDR1 is MNHEY and CDR2 is SVGEGT. V lost 2 bases and J lost 0, with 8 bases in between. The CDR3 contains 14 residues. CDR3 sequence (DNA): TGTGCCAGCAGTTACCAGGTCAGCTCCTACGAGCAGTACTTC. It translates to CASSYQVSSYEQYF.

This clone was picked up one time. CDR3 residues: CASSDTAYNEKLFF. Written as DNA, the CDR3 is TGTGCCAGCAGCGATACAGCTTATAATGAAAAACTGTTTTTT. This chain joins TRBV7-2 and TRBJ1-4; D is uncertain. V shed 5 bases and J shed 4 bases, with 11 bases lying between them. Germline V lookup: CDR1 SGHTA, CDR2 FQGNSA. The CDR3 has 14 residues.

This chain joins TRBV18 and TRBJ2-1; 14 positions match TRBD2. This CDR3 contains 16 residues. J lost 8 bases, V lost 3 bases, and 6 bases had no gene match. Germline CDR1 and CDR2: KGHSH and LQKENI. DNA of the CDR3: TGTGCCAGCTCACCCCCGGGACTAGCGGGGGAATATGAGCAGTTCTTC. Amino acids: CASSPPGLAGEYEQFF. Based on the CDR3 plus reference TRBV18 and TRBJ2-1, the full variable domain is NAGVMQNPRHLVRRRGQEARLRCSPMKGHSHVYWYRQLPEEGLKFMVYLQKENIIDESGMPKERFSAEFPKEGPSILRIQQVVRGDSAAYFCASSPPGLAGEYEQFFGPGTRLTVL.

This clone was seen only once. The chain combines TRBV4-1 with TRBJ1-1, with D tentatively TRBD1 (5 bases). The CDR3 spans 15 residues. V lost 3 bases and J lost 2, with 13 bases in between. Looked up from germline, CDR1 is MGHRA and CDR2 is YSYEKL. CDR3 protein: CASSQGGMGNTEAFF. CDR3 sequence (DNA): TGCGCCAGCAGCCAGGGGGGGATGGGCAACACTGAAGCTTTCTTT.

The chain joins TRBV2 to TRBJ1-1; D possibly corresponds to TRBD1 (5 bases). Per germline, CDR1 SNHLY and CDR2 FYNNEI. Trimming shortened V by 3 bases and J by 6 bases, and 11 bases separated the two germline ends. The CDR3 is 13 amino acids. For the CDR3, the DNA is TGTGCCAGCAGTGACCAGGGATTGGCTGAAGCTTTCTTT. It encodes CASSDQGLAEAFF.

This clone was seen a single time. This sample includes further DNA sequences coding for the same CDR3. This rearrangement joins TRBV10-3 to TRBJ1-1; D uncertain. The V end lost 6 bases, the J end lost 2 bases, and 7 bases lay between the germline ends. CDR3 length: 12 amino acids. Germline V CDR1 and CDR2: ENHRY, SYGVKD. CDR3 nucleotides: TGTGCCATCAGATCGTCTAACACTGAAGCTTTCTTT. It translates to CAIRSSNTEAFF.

The CDR3 loop is CASSQTMDTHTQYF. The CDR3 coding sequence is TGTGCCAGCAGCCAAACAATGGACACCCATACGCAGTATTTT. The chain employs TRBV4-2 and TRBJ2-3, with D possibly being TRBD1 (5 bases). The CDR3 has 14 amino acids. Germline V gene data show CDR1 as LGHNA and CDR2 as YNFKEQ. V was shortened by 2 bases and J by 7 bases, with 13 bases between the two germline ends.

This clone appeared a single time. The chain combines TRBV18 with TRBJ1-2; D possibly corresponds to TRBD1 (5 bases). Germline V gene lookup returns CDR1 KGHSH and CDR2 LQKENI. The V end lost 3 bases, the J end lost 7 bases, and 15 bases lay between the germline ends. This CDR3 is built from 14 residues. The CDR3 sequence: CASSPDAGGGGYTF. In nucleotides, the CDR3 is TGTGCCAGCTCACCCGACGCTGGGGGAGGTGGCTACACCTTC.

The chain links TRBV7-2 to TRBJ1-2, with D possibly TRBD1 on 5 matching bases. V was pared by 0 bases and J by 5 bases, with 13 bases between. Germline CDR1 SGHTA, CDR2 FQGNSA. The CDR3 spans 15 residues. DNA for the CDR3: TGTGCCAGCAGCTTAGCGGGAGGTGAGGGGTATGGCTACACCTTC. Translation: CASSLAGGEGYGYTF.

This clone was seen more than once but under ten times. Other DNA sequences of this sample code for an identical CDR3. The chain combines TRBV11-2 with TRBJ2-1; possibly TRBD2 for D (5 bases). V gave up 2 bases and J gave up 3 bases, with 8 bases separating them. Germline V gene data show CDR1 as SGHAT and CDR2 as FQNNGV. The length of the CDR3 is 14 residues. The CDR3 is CASSLSGNYNEQFF. The CDR3 DNA sequence: TGTGCCAGCAGCTTATCGGGGAACTACAATGAGCAGTTCTTC.

This chain uses TRBV2 with TRBJ1-2; 7 bases map to TRBD1. The CDR3 spans 14 residues. The V and J ends lost 8 bases and 0 bases, in that order; junction bases with no gene match: 6. Germline V lookup: CDR1 SNHLY, CDR2 FYNNEI. The CDR3 coding sequence is TGTGCCAGCGGGGACAGAGCCTCTAACTATGGCTACACCTTC. Its protein product is CASGDRASNYGYTF. Filled out from reference TRBV2 and TRBJ1-2, the complete variable domain reads EPEVTQTPSHQVTQMGQEVILRCVPISNHLYFYWYRQILGQKVEFLVSFYNNEISEKSEIFDDQFSVERPDGSNFTLKIRSTKLEDSAMYFCASGDRASNYGYTFGSGTRLTVV.

The CDR3 loop is CASSVVQTDEAFF. CDR3 nucleotide sequence: TGTGCCAGCAGCGTAGTACAGACAGATGAAGCTTTCTTT. This rearrangement joins TRBV9 to TRBJ1-1, with D possibly matching TRBD1 (5 bases). Trimming removed 0 bases at V and 7 bases at J, with 10 bases between. CDR3 size: 13 residues. Germline V gene lookup returns CDR1 SGDLS and CDR2 YYNGEE. The whole variable domain, remainder taken from reference TRBV9 and TRBJ1-1, is DSGVTQTPKHLITATGQRVTLRCSPRSGDLSVYWYQQSLDQGLQFLIQYYNGEERAKGNILERFSAQQFPDLHSELNLSSLELGDSALYFCASSVVQTDEAFFGQGTRLTVV.

This clone appeared a few times. CDR3 region: CASSPTSGARWGEQFF. CDR3 nucleotides: TGCGCCAGCAGCCCAACTAGCGGGGCCCGATGGGGAGAGCAGTTCTTC. The V gene is TRBV5-1, the J gene TRBJ2-1, with 10 bases identical to TRBD2. This CDR3 contains 16 residues. The V gene's germline CDR1 is SGHRS and CDR2 YFSETQ. Trimming took 4 bases from V and 10 from J; bases not matched to a gene: 14.

V is TRBV10-3 and J is TRBJ1-3; D perhaps matches TRBD1 (5 bases). V was clipped by 6 bases and J by 7 bases, with 19 bases between them. Germline V gene sequence: CDR1 ENHRY, CDR2 SYGVKD. The CDR3 is 15 residues long. The CDR3 reads CAISPDPKGVNTIYF. In DNA, the CDR3 is TGTGCCATCAGCCCTGACCCGAAAGGGGTGAACACCATATATTTT.

The CDR3 nucleotides read TGTGCCAGCAGTTTACTGGGAGGGGGGGACTACGAGCAGTACTTC. Residues: CASSLLGGGDYEQYF. The J gene is TRBJ2-7, the V gene TRBV28; possibly TRBD2 for D (7 bases). The CDR3 length is 15 residues. Germline assignment: CDR1 MDHEN and CDR2 SYDVKM. V was cut by 2 bases and J by 3 bases, with 14 bases left in between. Together with reference TRBV28 and TRBJ2-7, the CDR3 gives the full variable domain: DVKVTQSSRYLVKRTGEKVFLECVQDMDHENMFWYRQDPGLGLRLIYFSYDVKMKEKGDIPEGYSVSREKKERFSLILESASTNQTSMYLCASSLLGGGDYEQYFGPGTRLTVT.

This chain links TRBV4-3 with TRBJ1-5; D not certain. The length of the CDR3 is 17 residues. The V and J ends lost 0 bases and 0 bases respectively, with 12 bases between them. CDR1 LGHNA and CDR2 YSLEER come from the germline V gene. CDR3 loop: CASSQDSGSYSNQPQHF. CDR3 bases: TGCGCCAGCAGCCAAGACAGTGGGAGTTATAGCAATCAGCCCCAGCATTTT.

CDR3 sequence: CAIREGDYGYTF. The CDR3 region has the DNA TGTGCCATCAGGGAAGGGGACTATGGCTACACCTTC. The chain combines TRBV10-3 with TRBJ1-2; TRBD1 might be the D (5 bases). The length of the CDR3 is 12 residues. V lost 6 bases, J lost 3 bases, and 8 bases lay in between. In germline, CDR1 is ENHRY, CDR2 SYGVKD.

The chain combines TRBV9 with TRBJ2-1; 7 nucleotides agree with TRBD2. V shed 0 bases and J 3 bases; nucleotides not matched to a gene: 3. Germline V gene lookup returns CDR1 SGDLS and CDR2 YYNGEE. This CDR3 region has 15 residues. In DNA, the CDR3 is TGTGCCAGCAGCGTAGAGGCGGGGGACTACAATGAGCAGTTCTTC. This encodes CASSVEAGDYNEQFF. The full variable domain, with the rest looked up from reference TRBV9 and TRBJ2-1, is DSGVTQTPKHLITATGQRVTLRCSPRSGDLSVYWYQQSLDQGLQFLIQYYNGEERAKGNILERFSAQQFPDLHSELNLSSLELGDSALYFCASSVEAGDYNEQFFGPGTRLTVL.

The V gene is TRBV7-2, the J gene TRBJ2-3; D might be TRBD2 (7 bases). Trimming removed 10 bases at V and 3 bases at J, with 14 bases between. The CDR3 spans 13 residues. CDR1 is SGHTA, CDR2 FQGNSA, per germline. CDR3 nucleotides: TGTGCCACCAAAAGGGGGGGTACAGATACGCAGTATTTT. It encodes CATKRGGTDTQYF.

The V call is TRBV19, the J call TRBJ1-6; a weak D match, TRBD1 (5 bases). CDR3 length: 15 residues. Germline V gene lookup returns CDR1 LNHDA and CDR2 SQIVND (reference sequence). Trimming left V 5 bases short and J 2 bases short, with 10 bases between. The CDR3 spells CASSSGGAYNSPLHF. The CDR3 DNA sequence: TGTGCCAGTAGTTCCGGAGGGGCCTATAATTCACCCCTCCACTTT.

The chain links TRBV27 to TRBJ2-3, with 9 bases fitting TRBD2. Germline lookup yields CDR1 MNHEY and CDR2 SMNVEV (reference sequence). V lost 2 bases to trimming and J lost 3 bases; unmatched junction nucleotides: 3. There are 15 residues in the CDR3. CDR3 sequence (DNA): TGTGCCAGCAGTTTAGCGGGGGGGCCGACAGATACGCAGTATTTT. Encoded protein: CASSLAGGPTDTQYF.

This rearrangement joins TRBV28 to TRBJ1-2; D ambiguous. Germline V gives CDR1 MDHEN, CDR2 SYDVKM. This CDR3 region has 14 residues. Trimming removed 6 bases at V and 8 bases at J, with 19 bases between. The CDR3 protein is CASSLSERARGYTF. The CDR3 coding sequence is TGTGCCAGCAGCTTGTCAGAGAGGGCGCGGGGCTACACCTTC.

This clone was seen once. V is TRBV7-2 and J is TRBJ1-4; D not certain. The germline gives CDR1 SGHTA, CDR2 FQGNSA. There are 14 residues in the CDR3. Trimming cost V 1 base and J 4 bases, with 7 bases left between them. CDR3 sequence: CASSLERGNEKLFF. DNA for the CDR3: TGTGCCAGCAGCTTAGAACGGGGTAATGAAAAACTGTTTTTT.

V is TRBV18 and J is TRBJ1-6; maybe TRBD1 (6 bases). CDR1 and CDR2 (germline): KGHSH, LQKENI. The CDR3 runs 15 residues. The V gene lost 1 base and the J gene lost 8 bases, with 12 bases spanning the gap. In nucleotides, the CDR3 is TGTGCCAGCTCACCACGGGACACCTGGGATTCACCCCTCCACTTT. Residues: CASSPRDTWDSPLHF.

This clone occurred once. The V and J genes are TRBV5-6 and TRBJ2-5, with unresolved D. Per germline, CDR1 SGHDT and CDR2 YYEEEE. The CDR3 spans 16 residues. The germline V and J ends were trimmed by 0 bases and 7 bases, with 19 bases remaining between them. DNA of the CDR3: TGTGCCAGCAGCTTGGGAGTTTCGGCGGCGACCCGGACCCAGTACTTC. It specifies CASSLGVSAATRTQYF.

The chain joins TRBV11-1 to TRBJ1-4; no definite D call. The CDR3 spans 13 residues. Trimming left V 2 bases short and J 12 bases short, with 13 bases between. In germline, CDR1 is SGHAT, CDR2 FQDESV (reference sequence). The CDR3 region has the DNA TGTGCCAGCAGCTTACGTGAAGGGAGAGAACTGTTTTTT. Translated, it gives CASSLREGRELFF.

CDR3 sequence (DNA): TGTGCCAGCAGCGTAGAAGCGGTAAGCACAGATACGCAGTATTTT. This encodes CASSVEAVSTDTQYF. The chain recombines TRBV9 with TRBJ2-3; tentative D call: TRBD2 (5 bases). CDR1 and CDR2 from the germline V gene are SGDLS and YYNGEE. The ends were cut back, 0 bases at V and 0 bases at J, with 8 bases in the middle. The length of the CDR3 is 15 residues.